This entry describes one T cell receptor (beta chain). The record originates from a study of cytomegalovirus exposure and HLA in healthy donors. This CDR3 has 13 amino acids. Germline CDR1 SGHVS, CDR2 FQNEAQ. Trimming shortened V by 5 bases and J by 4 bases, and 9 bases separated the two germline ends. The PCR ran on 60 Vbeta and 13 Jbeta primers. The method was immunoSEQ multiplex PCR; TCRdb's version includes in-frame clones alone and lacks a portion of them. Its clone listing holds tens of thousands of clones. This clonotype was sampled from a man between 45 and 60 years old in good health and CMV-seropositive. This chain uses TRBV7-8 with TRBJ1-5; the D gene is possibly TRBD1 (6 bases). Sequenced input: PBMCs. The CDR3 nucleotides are TGTGCCAGCAGCCGAGACAGGAATCAGCCCCAGCATTTT. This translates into CASSRDRNQPQHF.